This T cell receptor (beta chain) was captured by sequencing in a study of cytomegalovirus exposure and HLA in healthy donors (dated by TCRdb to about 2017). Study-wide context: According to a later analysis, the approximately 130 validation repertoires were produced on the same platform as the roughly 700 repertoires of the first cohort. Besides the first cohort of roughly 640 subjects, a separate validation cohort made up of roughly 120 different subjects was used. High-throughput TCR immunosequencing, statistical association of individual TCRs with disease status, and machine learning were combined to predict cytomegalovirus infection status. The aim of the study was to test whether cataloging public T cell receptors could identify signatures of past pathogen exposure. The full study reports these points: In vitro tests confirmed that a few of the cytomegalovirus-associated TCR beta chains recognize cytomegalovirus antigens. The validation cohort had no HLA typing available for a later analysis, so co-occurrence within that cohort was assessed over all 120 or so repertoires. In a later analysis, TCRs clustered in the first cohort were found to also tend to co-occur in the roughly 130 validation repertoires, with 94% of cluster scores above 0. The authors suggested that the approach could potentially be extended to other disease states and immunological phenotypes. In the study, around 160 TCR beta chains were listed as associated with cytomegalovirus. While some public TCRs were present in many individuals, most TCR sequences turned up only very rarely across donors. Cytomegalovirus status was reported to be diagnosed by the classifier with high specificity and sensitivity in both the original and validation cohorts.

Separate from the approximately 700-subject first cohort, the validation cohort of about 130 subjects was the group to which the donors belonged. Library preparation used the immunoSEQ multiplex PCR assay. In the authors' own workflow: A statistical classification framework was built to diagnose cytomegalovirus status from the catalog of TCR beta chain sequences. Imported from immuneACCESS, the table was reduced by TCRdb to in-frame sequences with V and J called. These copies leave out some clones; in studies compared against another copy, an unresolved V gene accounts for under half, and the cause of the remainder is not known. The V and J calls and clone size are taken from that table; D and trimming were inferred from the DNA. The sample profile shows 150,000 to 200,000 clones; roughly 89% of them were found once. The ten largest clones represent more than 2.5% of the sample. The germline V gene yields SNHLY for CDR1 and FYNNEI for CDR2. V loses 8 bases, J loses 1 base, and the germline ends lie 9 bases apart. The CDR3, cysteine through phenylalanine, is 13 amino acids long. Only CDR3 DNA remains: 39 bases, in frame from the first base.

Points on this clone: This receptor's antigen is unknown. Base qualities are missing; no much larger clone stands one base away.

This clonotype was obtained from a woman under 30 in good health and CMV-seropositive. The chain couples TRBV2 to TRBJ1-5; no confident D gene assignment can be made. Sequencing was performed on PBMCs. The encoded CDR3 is CASSGSSNQPQHF. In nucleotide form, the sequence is TGTGCCAGCTCGGGATCGAGCAATCAGCCCCAGCATTTT.